The subject of this entry is one T cell receptor (beta chain). Its antigen is still unknown. Within one base of it there is no much larger clone, and no base qualities were kept. This record belongs to a study of response to subunit inactivated influenza vaccine (dated by TCRdb to the late 2010s). Describing the broader study: To follow how T cells responded to a trivalent subunit inactivated influenza vaccine, the researchers relied on deep quantitative profiling of the T cell receptor repertoire. What the work shows at the level of the full study, not this receptor alone: The authors suggested that each seasonal influenza vaccination may recruit only a limited number of new T cells.

Counted from cysteine to phenylalanine, this CDR3 has 17 amino acids. Only the CDR3 portion is preserved as DNA: 51 bases, with reading frame beginning at the first base. The junction carries 23 bases between V and J, which are trimmed by 2 bases and 7 bases respectively. Taken from the germline V gene, the CDR1 and CDR2 loops are MNHEY and SVGEGT. Library preparation employed RT-PCR. Instrument on record: Illumina HiSeq 2500. In-frame beta chains were kept once TCRdb had trimmed the public reads at Q25 with fastp and called clones with MiXCR. Entries that share a CDR3 protein sequence are merged under the most common genes and DNA. For this sample there are approximately 200,000 distinct CDR3 sequences; over 13% appear just once. The ten largest make up about 26% of the sample.

This sequence originates from a man in his fifties or sixties who received an inactivated influenza vaccine. Donor details come from another sample of the same person, matched by shared clones. Sequences were derived from CD8+ T cells sorted from PBMCs, sampled 5 days after vaccination. The receptor chain draws on TRBV6-2 or TRBV6-3 and TRBJ1-2, with an unclear D gene assignment. The DNA sequence is TGTGCCAGCAGTTACCAGCCGTCAGATGATCCTTCTTCTGGCTACACCTTC. Its translation reads: CASSYQPSDDPSSGYTF.